This TCR beta chain was sequenced during a study of blood T cell repertoires in COVID-19. Turning to the study itself: Spain, Italy and the United States supplied samples that represented acute and convalescent COVID-19. T cells, B-cell-depleted T cells, or PBMCs supplied cDNA or gDNA.

V lost 5 bases, J lost 6 bases, and 6 bases stayed unmatched. CDR1 is SGHVS and CDR2 is FQNEAQ in the germline V gene. This CDR3 is built from 13 residues. Study processing details: The assay estimated nucleated cells by amplifying reference gene primers. Sequencing used immunoSEQ multiplex PCR; TCRdb keeps in-frame clones, though not all of them. The V and J calls and clone size were taken over from that table, and D and trimming were inferred from the DNA. The table records roughly 70,000 clones, around 70% of them present only once. The chain carries TRBV7-8 and TRBJ2-7, with 8 bases matching TRBD1. Sequences were obtained from peripheral blood. The receptor was isolated from a man between 60 and 75 years old with acute or convalescent COVID-19. The CDR3 region is CASSIRGLGEQYV. The DNA for the CDR3 is TGTGCCAGCAGCATCAGGGGGCTGGGCGAGCAGTACGTC.